Given below is one T cell receptor (beta chain) in context. Its target is unknown. The source of the sample is a study of T cell repertoires in cytomegalovirus infection. Study-wide background: Signatures in public TCR beta sequences pointed to both CMV infection and matching HLA type. Whole-study results and caveats: The study identified carriers of CMV plus the relevant HLA from cumulative public TCR beta family frequency.

This CDR3 spans 17 amino acids. CDR1 SGHTA and CDR2 FQGTGA come from the germline V gene. The V gene end was trimmed by 5 bases and the J gene end by 0 bases; junction bases not matched to a gene: 13. TCRdb fed the reads into MiXCR, producing one record per CDR3 protein. The table lists 30,000 to 40,000 distinct CDR3 sequences, about 54% of them singletons, with 80% to 95% in the top ten. The chain is built from TRBV7-3 and TRBJ2-7; TRBD2 matches 7 bases. Sequenced here: CD8+ T cells from cultured PBMCs, sampled from culture after CMV antigen stimulation. This sequence originates from a human donor in good health (CMV status not recorded). Some clones in this sample may be carry-over from other donors' samples. CDR3: CASSPPRSSGSSYEQYF. DNA of the CDR3: TGTGCCAGCAGCCCTCCCCGTTCTAGCGGAAGCTCCTACGAGCAGTACTTC.